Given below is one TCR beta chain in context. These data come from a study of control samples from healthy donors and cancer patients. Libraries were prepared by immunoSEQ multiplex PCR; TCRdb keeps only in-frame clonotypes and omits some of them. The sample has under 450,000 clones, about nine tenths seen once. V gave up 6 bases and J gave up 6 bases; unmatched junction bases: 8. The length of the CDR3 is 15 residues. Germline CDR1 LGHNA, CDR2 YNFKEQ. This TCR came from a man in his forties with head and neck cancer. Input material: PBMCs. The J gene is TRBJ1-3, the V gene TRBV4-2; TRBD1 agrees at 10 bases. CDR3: CASREGQGLPNTIYF. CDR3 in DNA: TGTGCCAGCAGGGAGGGACAGGGGTTGCCAAACACCATATATTTT.